Sequencing of this T cell receptor (beta chain) was carried out in a study of blood T cell repertoires in COVID-19. About the research overall: Both acute and convalescent COVID-19 samples were obtained from the United States, Italy and Spain. T cells, B-cell-depleted T cells, or PBMCs provided the cDNA or gDNA that served as material.

CDR3 length equals 13 residues. Deletions cut 5 bases from V and 6 bases from J, with 13 bases between. The V gene's germline CDR1 is SGHNT and CDR2 YENEEA. In the authors' workflow: For nucleated cells, counts were estimated from reference gene primer amplification. The table came from immunoSEQ multiplex PCR; TCRdb's copy has only in-frame clones and leaves some out. That table is the source of V, J and clone size, and D and trimming were worked out from the DNA. The data hold more than 70,000 clones, with 65% to 90% observed a single time. The chain carries TRBV11-3 and TRBJ1-1; D uncertain. Input material: peripheral blood. This receptor was obtained from a woman of 80 years or more with acute or convalescent COVID-19. The CDR3: CASSPDSFAEAFF. In DNA, the CDR3 is TGTGCCAGCAGCCCGGACTCTTTCGCTGAAGCTTTCTTT.